The 20 T cell receptor beta chains given below trace back to one sample, sequenced in a study of T cell responses to AZD1222 COVID-19 vaccine. Assay: immunoSEQ multiplex PCR; the TCRdb copy retains only in-frame clones and omits some. The data contain around 140,000 clones, about 91% of them singletons. Sequences were derived from peripheral blood, sampled 28 days after the second AZD1222 dose. The receptors originated from an adult who received the AZD1222 COVID-19 vaccine.

This clone appeared a single time. The chain is built from TRBV9 and TRBJ2-7, with a tentative D call TRBD2 (7 bases). From germline, CDR1 is SGDLS and CDR2 YYNGEE. This CDR3 is built from 14 residues. Trimming removed 4 bases from V and 2 bases from J, with 13 bases in between. In DNA, the CDR3 is TGTGCCAGCAGCCGGGGGGACACCCCCTACGAGCAGTACGTC. This translates into CASSRGDTPYEQYV.

This clone showed up just once. The chain employs TRBV2 and TRBJ2-7; D not certain. CDR1 and CDR2 (germline): SNHLY, FYNNEI. V was clipped by 6 bases and J by 4 bases, with 13 bases between them. CDR3 size: 13 residues. The CDR3 DNA sequence: TGTGCCAGCAGCCCATGGCCGGAATACGAGCAGTACTTC. Translation: CASSPWPEYEQYF.

This rearrangement joins TRBV7-9 to TRBJ1-2; TRBD1 aligns across 9 bases. J gave up 8 bases and V 1 base, and 5 bases lay outside the gene matches. The germline CDR1 and CDR2 sequences are SEHNR and FQNEAQ (reference sequence). This CDR3 spans 14 amino acids. Written as DNA, the CDR3 is TGTGCCAGCAGCTTAGTCGGGACAGGGAAAGGCTACACCTTC. This sequence encodes CASSLVGTGKGYTF.

The chain combines TRBV11-2 with TRBJ2-1; 8 bases are a match to TRBD2. Germline loops: CDR1 SGHAT, CDR2 FQNNGV. This CDR3 is 17 amino acids long. V gave up 1 base and J gave up 5 bases; unmatched junction bases: 10. This CDR3 is CASSLGASGWEDNEQFF. CDR3 sequence (DNA): TGTGCCAGCAGCTTAGGGGCTAGCGGGTGGGAAGACAATGAGCAGTTCTTC.

The chain combines TRBV7-9 with TRBJ1-2; D unclear. The V gene lost 8 bases and the J gene lost 1 base, with 14 bases spanning the gap. This CDR3 region has 14 residues. The germline V gene has CDR1 SEHNR and CDR2 FQNEAQ (reference sequence). For the CDR3, the DNA is TGTGCCAGCCAACCTCCGGGCCTTAACTATGGCTACACCTTC. Its translation: CASQPPGLNYGYTF.

The J gene is TRBJ2-3, the V gene TRBV6-6; 11 bases fit TRBD2. The CDR3 is made up of 15 amino acids. Per germline, CDR1 MNHNY and CDR2 SVGAGI (reference sequence). V lost 4 bases to trimming and J lost 5 bases; unmatched junction nucleotides: 5. The CDR3 spells CASSFRSGRGDTQYF. The DNA for the CDR3 is TGTGCCAGCAGTTTCCGTAGCGGGAGGGGAGATACGCAGTATTTT.

The chain is built from TRBV4-1 and TRBJ2-1; TRBD2 agrees at 8 bases. The V gene end was trimmed by 8 bases and the J gene end by 10 bases; junction bases not matched to a gene: 13. The CDR3 extends over 14 amino acids. Germline V lookup: CDR1 MGHRA, CDR2 YSYEKL. The CDR3 bases are TGCGCCAGCCACACCGGGACTAGGACGGAGGAGCAGTTCTTC. Residues: CASHTGTRTEEQFF.

The chain recombines TRBV30 with TRBJ1-6, with a weak D call TRBD1 (5 bases). There are 14 residues in the CDR3. V lost 1 base and J lost 7, with 11 bases in between. Germline V CDR1 and CDR2: GTSNPN, SVGIG (reference sequence). The DNA for the CDR3 is TGTGCCTGGAGTGGGGACTTCCAGAATTCACCCCTCCACTTT. Protein sequence: CAWSGDFQNSPLHF.

The chain combines TRBV5-4 with TRBJ2-1; D assignment may be TRBD1 or TRBD2 (5 bases each). The CDR3 sequence is 15 residues long. CDR1 is SGHNT, CDR2 YYREEE, per germline (reference sequence). The V end lost 2 bases, the J end lost 0 bases, and 9 bases lay between the germline ends. This chain's CDR3 is CASSFGTSSYNEQFF. DNA for the CDR3: TGTGCCAGCAGCTTTGGGACCAGCTCCTACAATGAGCAGTTCTTC.

This clone is a singleton in its sample. V gene TRBV6-5 combines with J gene TRBJ2-1, with TRBD1 matching over 8 bases. This CDR3 has 14 amino acids. The ends lost 5 bases at V and 6 bases at J; junction bases unmatched: 6. Germline V gives CDR1 MNHEY, CDR2 SVGAGI. CDR3 amino acids: CASSPRDRINEQFF. The CDR3 bases are TGTGCCAGCAGTCCCCGGGACAGGATCAATGAGCAGTTCTTC.

V and J are TRBV5-1 and TRBJ2-7; 11 bases align to TRBD1. CDR1 is SGHRS, CDR2 YFSETQ, per germline. This CDR3 comprises 13 residues. V dropped 3 bases and J dropped 7; count of bases not matched to a gene: 3. Written as DNA, the CDR3 is TGCGCCAGCAGCTGGACAGGGGGCGGTGAGCAGTACGTC. Its translation is CASSWTGGGEQYV.

The gene calls are TRBV9 and TRBJ2-5; D possibly corresponds to TRBD2 (6 bases). This CDR3 has 16 residues. CDR1 and CDR2 from the germline V gene are SGDLS and YYNGEE. V was shortened by 2 bases and J by 4 bases, with 18 bases between the two germline ends. CDR3 bases: TGTGCCAGCAGCGTCTTTGGGGGAGGATGGTTAGAGACCCAGTACTTC. This codes for CASSVFGGGWLETQYF.

The CDR3 coding sequence is TGCGCCAGCAGCTTGATACCGGGATCTAACAATGAGCAGTTCTTC. Its protein product is CASSLIPGSNNEQFF. This chain connects TRBV5-1 to TRBJ2-1; maybe TRBD2 (5 bases). The CDR3 consists of 15 residues. Trimming pared 1 base from V and 5 bases from J, leaving 13 bases between. The V gene's germline CDR1 is SGHRS and CDR2 YFSETQ.

This chain joins TRBV5-1 and TRBJ2-2; D not resolved. With 1 base removed from V and 5 bases from J, the gap between germline ends came to 12 bases. The CDR3 has 15 residues. The germline gives CDR1 SGHRS, CDR2 YFSETQ. CDR3 sequence (DNA): TGCGCCAGCAGCTTGCGGTCCGGCGATACCGGGGAGCTGTTTTTT. Translating it yields CASSLRSGDTGELFF.

With respect to this clone: The same CDR3 also results from other DNA sequences found in this sample. This chain joins TRBV5-1 and TRBJ1-1, with TRBD1 matching over 7 bases. The CDR3 consists of 13 residues. Looked up from germline, CDR1 is SGHRS and CDR2 is YFSETQ. The V gene end was trimmed by 5 bases and the J gene end by 3 bases; junction bases not matched to a gene: 4. The CDR3 coding sequence is TGCGCCAGCAGTAGGCAGGGGGACACTGAAGCTTTCTTT. Translated: CASSRQGDTEAFF.

The genes are TRBV10-3 and TRBJ1-5; the D is unclear. CDR1 and CDR2 (germline): ENHRY, SYGVKD. The CDR3 consists of 14 residues. V gave up 3 bases and J gave up 0 bases, with 6 bases separating them. CDR3 DNA: TGTGCCATCAGTGACCAGTATAGCAATCAGCCCCAGCATTTT. Protein product: CAISDQYSNQPQHF.

This clone is a singleton in its sample. J is TRBJ1-1 and V is TRBV3-1 (or the pseudogene TRBV3-2); D unresolved. Germline V lookup: CDR1 LGHDT, CDR2 YNNKEL (reference sequence). The CDR3 is made up of 14 amino acids. V was shortened by 1 base and J by 1 base, with 7 bases between the two germline ends. The CDR3 nucleotides read TGTGCCAGCAGCCAAGGGGGTTCGAACACTGAAGCTTTCTTT. This codes for CASSQGGSNTEAFF.

The gene calls are TRBV9 and TRBJ2-1; TRBD2 matches 7 bases. The CDR3 consists of 17 residues. V shed 1 base and J 9 bases; nucleotides not matched to a gene: 16. Germline V lookup: CDR1 SGDLS, CDR2 YYNGEE. CDR3 amino acids: CASSVLGGSRIVGEQFF. DNA of the CDR3: TGTGCCAGCAGCGTATTAGGCGGGAGTAGAATTGTCGGTGAGCAGTTCTTC.

The rearrangement joins TRBV12-2 to TRBJ2-1; the listed D gene, TRBD1, was not tested against the DNA. TRBV12-2 is recorded as a pseudogene. The CDR3 runs 15 residues. The CDR3 region has the DNA TGTGCAAGTCGCTTACCCCGGACAGCTTACAATGAGCAGTTCTTC. Protein: CASRLPRTAYNEQFF.

On this clone: One junction end disagrees with the germline gene, perhaps due to a read error. The chain joins TRBV25-1 to TRBJ1-3; tentative D call: TRBD1 (6 bases). The germline gives CDR1 MGHDK, CDR2 SYGVNS. This CDR3 contains 15 residues. CDR3 sequence reads: CASREWGALGNTIYF. The DNA for the CDR3 is TGTGCCAGCAGAGAATGGGGGGCGCTTGGAAACACCATATATTTT.